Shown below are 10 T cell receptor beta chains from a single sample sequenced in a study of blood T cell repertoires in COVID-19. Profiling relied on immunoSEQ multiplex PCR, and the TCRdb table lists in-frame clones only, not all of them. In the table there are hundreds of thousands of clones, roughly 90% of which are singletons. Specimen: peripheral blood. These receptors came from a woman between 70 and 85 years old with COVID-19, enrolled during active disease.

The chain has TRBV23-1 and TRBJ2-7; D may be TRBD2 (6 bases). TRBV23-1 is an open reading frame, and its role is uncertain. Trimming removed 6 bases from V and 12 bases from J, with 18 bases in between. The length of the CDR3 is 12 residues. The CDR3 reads CASSNSLRSGYF. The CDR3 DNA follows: TGCGCCAGCAGCAATAGCCTCCGTAGCGGGTACTTC.

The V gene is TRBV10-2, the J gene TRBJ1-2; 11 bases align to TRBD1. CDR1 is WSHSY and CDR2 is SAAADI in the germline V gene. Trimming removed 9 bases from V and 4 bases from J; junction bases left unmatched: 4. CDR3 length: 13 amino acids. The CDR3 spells CASGTGGPYGYTF. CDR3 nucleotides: TGCGCCAGTGGGACAGGGGGGCCCTATGGCTACACCTTC.

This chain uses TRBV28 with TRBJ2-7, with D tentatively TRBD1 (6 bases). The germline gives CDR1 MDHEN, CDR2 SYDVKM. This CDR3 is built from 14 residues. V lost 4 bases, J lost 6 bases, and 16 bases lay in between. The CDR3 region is CASSSTGLRGEQYF. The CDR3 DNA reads TGTGCCAGCAGTTCTACTGGCCTCAGGGGCGAGCAGTACTTC. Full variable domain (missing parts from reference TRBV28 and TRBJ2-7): DVKVTQSSRYLVKRTGEKVFLECVQDMDHENMFWYRQDPGLGLRLIYFSYDVKMKEKGDIPEGYSVSREKKERFSLILESASTNQTSMYLCASSSTGLRGEQYFGPGTRLTVT.

Here the CDR3 reads CASTGDTEAFF. The CDR3 coding sequence is TGTGCCAGTACAGGGGACACTGAAGCTTTCTTT. The chain couples TRBV19 to TRBJ1-1; TRBD1 is a possible D gene (6 bases). The CDR3 is 11 amino acids. Trimming took off 7 bases at V and 3 bases at J, with 6 bases between the two ends. Germline-derived CDR1 and CDR2 are LNHDA and SQIVND (reference sequence).

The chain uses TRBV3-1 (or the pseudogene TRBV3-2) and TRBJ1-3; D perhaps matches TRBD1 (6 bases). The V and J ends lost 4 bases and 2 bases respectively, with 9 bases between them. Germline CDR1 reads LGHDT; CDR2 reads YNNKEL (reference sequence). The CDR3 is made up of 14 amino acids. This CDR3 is CASSPRTAGNTIYF. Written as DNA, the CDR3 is TGTGCCAGCAGCCCTCGGACAGCTGGAAACACCATATATTTT.

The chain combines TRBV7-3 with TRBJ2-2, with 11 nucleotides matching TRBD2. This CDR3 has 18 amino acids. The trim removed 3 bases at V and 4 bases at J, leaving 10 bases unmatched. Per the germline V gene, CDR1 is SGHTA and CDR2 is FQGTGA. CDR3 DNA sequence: TGTGCCAGCAGCTTCCTGGGTAGCGGGGGGGCTGGCACCGGGGAGCTGTTTTTT. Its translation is CASSFLGSGGAGTGELFF.

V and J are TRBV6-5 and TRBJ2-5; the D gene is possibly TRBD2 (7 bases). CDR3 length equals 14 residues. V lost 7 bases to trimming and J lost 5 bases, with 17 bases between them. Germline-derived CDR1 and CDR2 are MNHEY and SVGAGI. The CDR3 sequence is CASTRGGGPETQYF. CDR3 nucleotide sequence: TGTGCCAGCACAAGAGGGGGGGGGCCGGAGACCCAGTACTTC.

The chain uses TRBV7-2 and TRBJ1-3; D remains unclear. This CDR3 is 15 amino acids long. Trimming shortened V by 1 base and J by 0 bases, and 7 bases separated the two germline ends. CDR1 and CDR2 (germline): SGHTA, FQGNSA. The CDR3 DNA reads TGTGCCAGCAGCTTAGTCACAAACTCTGGAAACACCATATATTTT. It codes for CASSLVTNSGNTIYF.

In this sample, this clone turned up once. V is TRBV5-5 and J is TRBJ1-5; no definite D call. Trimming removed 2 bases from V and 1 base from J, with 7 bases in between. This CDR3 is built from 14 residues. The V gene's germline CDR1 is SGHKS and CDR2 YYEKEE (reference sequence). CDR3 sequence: CASSFERSNQPQHF. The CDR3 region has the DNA TGTGCCAGCAGCTTTGAGCGGAGCAATCAGCCCCAGCATTTT.

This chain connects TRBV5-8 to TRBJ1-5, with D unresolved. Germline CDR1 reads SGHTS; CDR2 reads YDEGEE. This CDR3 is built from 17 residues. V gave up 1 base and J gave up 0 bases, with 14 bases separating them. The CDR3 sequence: CASSLPDGIYSNQPQHF. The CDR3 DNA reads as TGTGCCAGCAGCTTGCCCGACGGGATCTATAGCAATCAGCCCCAGCATTTT.